These 27 T cell receptor beta chains came from one sample sequenced in a study of T cells in localized non-small cell lung cancer (dated by TCRdb to 2020 to 2021). Library preparation employed the immunoSEQ multiplex PCR assay. Drawn from immuneACCESS, this table holds only the in-frame rearrangements with V and J called that TCRdb kept. Clones are partly lost; checked studies trace under half to an unresolved V gene and leave the rest unexplained. Within this sample are some 8,200 clones, with 55% to 75% of them counted one time only. The leading ten clones occupy roughly 7.4% of the sample. The sequenced sample was lymph node tissue, obtained before any cancer treatment. These receptors were taken from a male donor aged 60 or over with stage I squamous cell lung carcinoma.

This sequence joins TRBV19 and TRBJ2-1, with 9 positions matching TRBD1. Germline V gives CDR1 LNHDA, CDR2 SQIVND (reference sequence). Germline trimming cut 6 bases from V and 10 bases from J; bases unmatched to any gene: 13. The CDR3 contains 15 residues. The CDR3 region has the DNA TGTGCCAGTAGGGACCCGGGACAGGGAAAGGAGGAGCAGTTCTTC. This translates into CASRDPGQGKEEQFF. The whole variable domain, filled in from reference TRBV19 and TRBJ2-1, reads DGGITQSPKYLFRKEGQNVTLSCEQNLNHDAMYWYRQDPGQGLRLIYYSQIVNDFQKGDIAEGYSVSREKKESFPLTVTSAQKNPTAFYLCASRDPGQGKEEQFFGPGTRLTVL.

The chain combines TRBV14 with TRBJ2-3; possibly TRBD1 or TRBD2 for D (6 bases each). Trimming took 6 bases from V and 1 from J, leaving 14 bases between them. The CDR3 runs to 15 residues. Germline V gene sequence: CDR1 SGHDN, CDR2 FVKESK. In DNA form, the CDR3 reads TGTGCCAGCAGTTGGGGGGCGGGGCGCACAGATACGCAGTATTTT. This translates into CASSWGAGRTDTQYF.

This sequence joins TRBV9 and TRBJ2-2, with D maybe TRBD2 (7 bases). Trimming took off 6 bases at V and 8 bases at J, with 17 bases between the two ends. The germline CDR1 and CDR2 sequences are SGDLS and YYNGEE. The CDR3 is made up of 14 amino acids. The CDR3 DNA is TGTGCCAGCATCAGGGGAGGGGTGTCTGGGGAGCTGTTTTTT. Protein: CASIRGGVSGELFF.

The chain joins TRBV19 to TRBJ2-1; 7 bases match TRBD1. CDR1 and CDR2 (germline): LNHDA, SQIVND (reference sequence). The junction had 11 bases not matched to a gene; V was cut back by 9 bases and J by 9 bases. The CDR3 extends over 13 amino acids. The CDR3, as DNA: TGTGCCAGCCAAAGACAGGGCCCAAGTGAGCAGTTCTTC. Protein product: CASQRQGPSEQFF.

The sample holds a few counts of this clone. This rearrangement joins TRBV11-3 to TRBJ1-4; D perhaps matches TRBD1 (5 bases). CDR1 is SGHNT and CDR2 is YENEEA in the germline V gene. Trimming removed 1 base at V and 8 bases at J, with 14 bases between. The CDR3 is 15 residues long. The CDR3, as DNA: TGTGCCAGCAGCTTAGGCTGGGGCGGGGACGAAAAACTGTTTTTT. The encoded protein is CASSLGWGGDEKLFF.

This clone was recorded a few times. The genes are TRBV6-8 and TRBJ2-1; the D gene is possibly TRBD1 (5 bases). From germline, CDR1 is MNHGY and CDR2 SAAAGT. V lost 7 bases, J lost 4 bases, and 11 bases lay in between. The CDR3 loop spans 13 amino acids. The chain's CDR3 is CASNPTVYNEQFF. The DNA of the CDR3 is TGTGCCAGCAATCCGACAGTTTACAATGAGCAGTTCTTC.

The rearrangement joins TRBV18 to TRBJ1-5; the D is unclear. The germline V and J ends were trimmed by 6 bases and 3 bases, with 12 bases remaining between them. In germline, CDR1 is KGHSH, CDR2 LQKENI. This CDR3 region has 14 residues. CDR3 sequence: CASSLGRNNQPQHF. As DNA, the CDR3 is TGTGCCAGCTCCCTCGGACGAAACAATCAGCCCCAGCATTTT.

The rearrangement joins TRBV28 to TRBJ2-7; perhaps TRBD2 as D (6 bases). CDR1 is MDHEN and CDR2 is SYDVKM in the germline V gene. V lost 7 bases to trimming and J lost 4 bases, with 14 bases between them. The CDR3 runs 13 residues. The chain's CDR3 is CASTGLHKYEQYF. The CDR3 DNA is TGTGCCAGCACGGGACTGCATAAGTACGAGCAGTACTTC.

This chain connects TRBV6-8 to TRBJ2-7; TRBD1 is a possible D gene (6 bases). V shed 4 bases and J shed 3 bases, with 10 bases lying between them. Germline assignment: CDR1 MNHGY and CDR2 SAAAGT. The CDR3 loop spans 13 amino acids. CDR3 in DNA: TGTGCCAGCAGTTCCCTACAGGGCTACGAGCAGTACTTC. It yields the protein CASSSLQGYEQYF.

J is TRBJ1-2 and V is TRBV10-3; unclear D gene. There are 17 residues in the CDR3. In germline, CDR1 is ENHRY, CDR2 SYGVKD. The ends were cut back, 0 bases at V and 7 bases at J, with 21 bases in the middle. The DNA for the CDR3 is TGTGCCATCAGTGAGTCCAAACTAGACTTCTCCGCGGGTGGCTACACCTTC. It translates to CAISESKLDFSAGGYTF.

Judged by abundance, this clone is medium-sized. This chain joins TRBV2 and TRBJ2-1; no reliable D call. Trimming took off 2 bases at V and 4 bases at J, with 12 bases between the two ends. This CDR3 has 15 residues. Germline V CDR1 and CDR2: SNHLY, FYNNEI. CDR3 in amino acids: CASSERDERYNEQFF. CDR3 DNA: TGTGCCAGCAGTGAACGAGACGAGAGATACAATGAGCAGTTCTTC. Based on the CDR3 plus reference TRBV2 and TRBJ2-1, the full variable domain is EPEVTQTPSHQVTQMGQEVILRCVPISNHLYFYWYRQILGQKVEFLVSFYNNEISEKSEIFDDQFSVERPDGSNFTLKIRSTKLEDSAMYFCASSERDERYNEQFFGPGTRLTVL.

This clone was found a few times. The rearrangement joins TRBV9 to TRBJ2-1; 8 bases line up with TRBD2. The CDR3 is 16 amino acids. Germline V gives CDR1 SGDLS, CDR2 YYNGEE. V trimming: 0 bases; J trimming: 7 bases; junction bases outside the gene matches: 9. The CDR3 here is CASSVETSGPWNEQFF. The CDR3 DNA reads TGTGCCAGCAGCGTAGAAACTAGCGGACCATGGAATGAGCAGTTCTTC.

The V call is TRBV6-8, the J call TRBJ1-1; 9 bases are a match to TRBD1. In germline, CDR1 is MNHGY, CDR2 SAAAGT. V lost 8 bases to trimming and J lost 3 bases; unmatched junction nucleotides: 10. The CDR3 is made up of 15 amino acids. CDR3 coding DNA: TGTGCCAGCCGGCCTGTCACAGGGGGCTACACTGAAGCTTTCTTT. Translating gives CASRPVTGGYTEAFF.

This clone was counted only a few times. J is TRBJ2-4 and V is TRBV9; TRBD2 agrees at 7 bases. This CDR3 is built from 14 residues. J gave up 0 bases and V 7 bases, and 4 bases lay outside the gene matches. CDR1 and CDR2 from the germline V gene are SGDLS and YYNGEE. The CDR3 DNA reads TGTGCCAGCGGACTAGGTAAAGCCAAAAACATTCAGTACTTC. It yields the protein CASGLGKAKNIQYF.

This clone was seen a handful of times. This CDR3 reads CASSGWTTDTQYF. The DNA of the CDR3 is TGTGCCAGCAGCGGATGGACTACAGATACGCAGTATTTT. The chain employs TRBV9 and TRBJ2-3; the D gene is possibly TRBD2 (5 bases). This CDR3 has 13 amino acids. The germline gives CDR1 SGDLS, CDR2 YYNGEE. The V end was cut by 3 bases, the J end by 3 bases, with 8 bases between.

This sequence joins TRBV6-8 and TRBJ2-7; D unresolved. Germline-derived CDR1 and CDR2 are MNHGY and SAAAGT. Trimming shortened V by 5 bases and J by 5 bases, and 10 bases separated the two germline ends. CDR3 length equals 12 residues. CDR3 coding DNA: TGTGCCAGCAGTGTGGTGGGCGACGAGCAGTACTTC. It specifies CASSVVGDEQYF.

The CDR3, as DNA: TGTGCCAGCAGGCCGCCCCGACTAGCGGAAGTCACAGATACGCAGTATTTT. Amino acid sequence: CASRPPRLAEVTDTQYF. The chain carries TRBV28 and TRBJ2-3; 9 bases are shared with TRBD2. The CDR3 extends over 17 amino acids. V was pared by 6 bases and J by 2 bases, with 12 bases of the junction left unmatched. In germline, CDR1 is MDHEN, CDR2 SYDVKM.

This clone was detected a few times. The genes are TRBV10-3 and TRBJ1-3; D gene unclear. This CDR3 contains 16 residues. V was shortened by 2 bases and J by 1 base, with 12 bases between the two germline ends. Germline V gives CDR1 ENHRY, CDR2 SYGVKD. The CDR3 protein is CAISENFRSSGNTIYF. As DNA, the CDR3 is TGTGCCATCAGTGAGAACTTTCGATCGTCTGGAAACACCATATATTTT.

This clone was seen only once. The chain combines TRBV18 with TRBJ2-6; tentatively, D is TRBD2 (6 bases). The V and J ends lost 1 base and 0 bases respectively, with 7 bases between them. This CDR3 spans 16 amino acids. CDR1 is KGHSH, CDR2 LQKENI, per germline. The CDR3 nucleotides read TGTGCCAGCTCACCACTCGGGAGCTCTGGGGCCAACGTCCTGACTTTC. Its translation is CASSPLGSSGANVLTF.

In its sample, this clone ranks as medium-sized. This chain connects TRBV11-3 to TRBJ2-7, with D perhaps matching TRBD2 (6 bases). CDR1 and CDR2 from the germline V gene are SGHNT and YENEEA. The V end was cut by 5 bases, the J end by 1 base, with 12 bases between. The CDR3 totals 14 residues. In DNA form, the CDR3 reads TGTGCCAGCAGCCGGATAGCGGATTCCTACGAGCAGTACTTC. It is translated as CASSRIADSYEQYF. The full variable domain, with the rest looked up from reference TRBV11-3 and TRBJ2-7, is EAGVVQSPRYKIIEKKQPVAFWCNPISGHNTLYWYLQNLGQGPELLIRYENEEAVDDSQLPKDRFSAERLKGVDSTLKIQPAELGDSAVYLCASSRIADSYEQYFGPGTRLTVT.

This sequence joins TRBV6-8 and TRBJ2-3; 8 bases fit TRBD1. Germline V gives CDR1 MNHGY, CDR2 SAAAGT. The CDR3 covers 14 residues. V trimming: 5 bases; J trimming: 4 bases; junction bases outside the gene matches: 5. The CDR3 nucleotides are TGTGCCAGCAGTGACAGGGGATACGCAGATACGCAGTATTTT. Translating it yields CASSDRGYADTQYF.

This clone has more than one count but fewer than ten. This rearrangement joins TRBV29-1 to TRBJ1-3, with D possibly matching TRBD1 (5 bases). Germline lookup yields CDR1 SQVTM and CDR2 ANQGSEA. V dropped 7 bases and J dropped 0 bases, with 7 bases sitting between them. This CDR3 is built from 12 residues. In DNA, the CDR3 is TGCAGCGCTGGGACCTCTGGAAACACCATATATTTT. Translation: CSAGTSGNTIYF. Using reference TRBV29-1 and TRBJ1-3 for the parts outside the CDR3, the full variable domain is SAVISQKPSRDICQRGTSLTIQCQVDSQVTMMFWYRQQPGQSLTLIATANQGSEATYESGFVIDKFPISRPNLTFSTLTVSNMSPEDSSIYLCSAGTSGNTIYFGEGSWLTVV.

The chain carries TRBV25-1 and TRBJ1-2; possibly TRBD1 for D (6 bases). Trimming took 1 base from V and 5 from J, leaving 17 bases between them. Germline assignment: CDR1 MGHDK and CDR2 SYGVNS. The CDR3 loop spans 16 amino acids. CDR3: CASSESWGALAYGYTF. CDR3 nucleotide sequence: TGTGCCAGCAGTGAATCATGGGGGGCGCTTGCTTATGGCTACACCTTC.

The rearrangement uses TRBV7-1 and TRBJ2-5; tentative D call: TRBD1 (7 bases). TRBV7-1 is recorded as an ORF, its role being uncertain. This CDR3 has 13 residues. V lost 5 bases and J lost 5, with 12 bases in between. The CDR3 coding sequence is TGTGCCAGCAGCGCGGGACAGTTGGAGACCCAGTACTTC. It is translated as CASSAGQLETQYF.

The chain recombines TRBV10-2 with TRBJ2-1; 11 positions match TRBD2. The CDR3 has 13 residues. The V segment lost 6 bases and the J segment 10 bases; nucleotides outside the gene matches: 5. The V gene's germline CDR1 is WSHSY and CDR2 SAAADI. The CDR3 region has the DNA TGCGCCAGCAGGACTAGCGGGATCGACGAGCAGTTCTTC. Amino acid sequence: CASRTSGIDEQFF.

This clone was found a few times. This chain uses TRBV2 with TRBJ1-2, with a possible D match to TRBD1 (6 bases). CDR3 length equals 16 residues. Trimming stripped 6 bases from V and 0 bases from J, with 17 bases between. CDR1 SNHLY and CDR2 FYNNEI come from the germline V gene. CDR3 sequence reads: CASSLGQKQANYGYTF. The CDR3 coding sequence is TGTGCCAGCAGCCTCGGACAGAAACAAGCTAACTATGGCTACACCTTC.

The J gene is TRBJ2-5, the V gene TRBV18; D is perhaps TRBD1 or TRBD2 (5 bases each). There are 15 residues in the CDR3. Germline V gene data show CDR1 as KGHSH and CDR2 as LQKENI. The V gene lost 2 bases and the J gene lost 0 bases, with 10 bases spanning the gap. The CDR3 loop is CASSPDPGHQETQYF. The CDR3 DNA follows: TGTGCCAGCTCACCAGATCCGGGACACCAAGAGACCCAGTACTTC. Full variable domain (outside the CDR3, taken from reference TRBV18 and TRBJ2-5): NAGVMQNPRHLVRRRGQEARLRCSPMKGHSHVYWYRQLPEEGLKFMVYLQKENIIDESGMPKERFSAEFPKEGPSILRIQQVVRGDSAAYFCASSPDPGHQETQYFGPGTRLLVL.